A single TCR beta chain is shown here with its context. No antigen is known for it. The junction departs from the called germline gene at one end, perhaps through a read error. This entry belongs to a study of post-analysis software for immune sequencing data (dated by TCRdb to about 2015). Regarding the study in general: The recorded disease courses included relapsing-remitting, secondary progressive and progressive-relapsing multiple sclerosis, and some patients had no subtype annotation. A subset of samples was prepared in parallel using single-end sample barcoding, then pooled and co-amplified after Illumina adapter ligation. Patient repertoires were compared against 11 to 12 previously published healthy control repertoires from donors aged about 6 to 26 years.

What the work shows at the level of the full study, not this receptor alone: Multiple sclerosis patients had significantly lower normalized Chao1 diversity than controls, a result that suggests substantial peripheral T-cell clonal expansion. Significantly higher frequencies in patients than in controls were found for roughly 5 TRBV segments, including TRBV5-6, TRBV5-1 and TRBV20-1. The multiple sclerosis patient group was slightly younger than the control group. Strong co-clustering of samples prepared in the same batch was shown by direct clustering with F measure, prompting a batch-effect correction.

Library preparation was by PCR. Sequencer: Illumina HiSeq 2500. To reduce PCR and sequencing biases, unique molecular identifiers were built into the TCR beta cDNA libraries. Roughly 0.5 million cDNA molecules were obtained per 1 to 10 million input T cells, so each molecule approximated one T cell. The patient libraries were prepared and sequenced with the same protocol used for the earlier healthy control dataset. Samples belonging to the same batch were prepared together, multiplexed and sequenced on a shared HiSeq lane. As for the original processing: Raw barcoded reads were processed with MIGEC, and single-read molecular identifier groups were discarded before consensus assembly and CDR3 extraction. Clonotype tables were post-analysed with VDJtools, and diversity was normalized by down-sampling all datasets to the smallest sample size. To correct batch-related cross-sample contamination, repertoire overlap clustering matched CDR3 amino acid sequences but not nucleotide sequences. TCRdb applied fastp at Q25 and MiXCR to the public reads, then kept only in-frame beta chains. CDR3 protein sequences are deduplicated, and each keeps its most common genes and DNA. None of the V and J calls come from the authors' own analysis; TCRdb made them. The sample has 450,000 to 650,000 distinct CDR3 sequences on record, 40% to 50% of them singletons. The biggest ten clones account for approximately 1.7% of the sample.

Including the terminal cysteine and phenylalanine, the CDR3 comprises 14 residues. Of all the DNA, just the CDR3 is kept, 42 bases in frame from base 1. The germline V gene gives CDR1 as KGHDR and CDR2 as SFDVKD. TCR beta repertoires were profiled from peripheral blood of roughly 13 young patients with multiple sclerosis to demonstrate the VDJtools post-analysis software. Multiple sclerosis patients were children and adolescents aged about 6 to 15 years. The origin of this receptor is a girl aged 5 to 17 with multiple sclerosis. Sequenced: blood. The rearrangement joined TRBV24-1 to TRBJ2-7; the D region possibly corresponds to TRBD2 (5 bases align). The CDR3 protein is CATSDSAGSYEQYF. The nucleotide sequence reads as follows: TGTGCTACCAGTGATTCGGCGGGCTCCTACGAGCAGTACTTC.